The 3 T cell receptor beta chains listed next were all sequenced from one sample in a study of T cell responses to AZD1222 COVID-19 vaccine. The assay was immunoSEQ multiplex PCR, and TCRdb's table has in-frame clones only and misses some. The data show 150,000 to 200,000 clones, 94% seen once. The sample here was peripheral blood, taken 28 days after the second AZD1222 dose. The receptors here all came from an adult who received the AZD1222 COVID-19 vaccine.

DNA for the CDR3: TGCGCCAGCAGCCGACAGACCGGGGAGCTGTTTTTT. It codes for CASSRQTGELFF. This chain connects TRBV4-3 to TRBJ2-2; D perhaps matches TRBD1 (5 bases). The germline V and J ends were trimmed by 4 bases and 5 bases, with 5 bases remaining between them. Germline lookup yields CDR1 LGHNA and CDR2 YSLEER. This CDR3 is 12 amino acids long.

V usage is TRBV2 and J usage is TRBJ1-4; D is unclear. Between the trimmed V and J ends, which lost 0 bases and 11 bases, there was a span of 10 bases. Germline loops: CDR1 SNHLY, CDR2 FYNNEI. The CDR3 contains 13 residues. CDR3: CASSEAPYGKLFF. In nucleotides, the CDR3 is TGTGCCAGCAGTGAAGCGCCCTACGGGAAACTGTTTTTT.

The chain recombines TRBV6-2 or TRBV6-3 with TRBJ2-3; 7 nucleotides align to TRBD2. CDR3 length: 15 amino acids. Germline V CDR1 and CDR2: MNHEY, SVGEGT. The V and J ends lost 2 bases and 1 base, in that order; junction bases with no gene match: 3. CDR3: CASSYGLAGTDTQYF. CDR3 DNA: TGTGCCAGCAGTTACGGGCTAGCGGGCACAGATACGCAGTATTTT.